This T cell receptor beta chain is from a study of blood T cell repertoires in COVID-19 (TCRdb year 2020). At the level of the whole study: Samples covering the acute and convalescent phases of COVID-19 were provided by collaborators in the United States, Italy and Spain. The material from the prospective study consisted of cDNA or gDNA derived from T cells, B-cell-depleted T cells, or PBMCs. Deeply sampled blood TCRbeta repertoires from subjects exposed to, actively infected with, or recovered from COVID-19 were included in the dataset. The repertoires were made available in a free public database intended to serve as a resource for research on the immune response to SARS-CoV-2. Samples came from the ongoing ImmuneRACE study (first 160 participants) plus 1,254 subjects from 6 global collaborators. Nearly every sample came with metadata listing a de-identified subject ID, COVID-19 status, age in years and sex. Where HLA class I and class II types were available, the types were taken from metadata supplied by the sample provider, not from assay-based typing.

Of note for this clone: The antigen it recognizes is unknown. Base qualities are missing; no much larger clone stands one base away.

TCRbeta CDR3 regions were amplified from genomic DNA by means of the immunoSEQ Assay, a bias-controlled multiplex PCR. In the source study's methods: The number of nucleated cells in each sample was estimated by amplification of reference gene primers within the assay. To quantify the absolute abundance of each unique TCRbeta CDR3 rearrangement, sequence reads were collapsed and filtered. Productive Simpson clonality was computed per sample as the square root of Simpson's diversity index over productive rearrangements. The table comes from immuneACCESS by way of TCRdb, which keeps in-frame sequences with V and J called. Part of the clones is missing from these tables; in studies checked, under half for an unresolved V gene and the rest for unknown reasons. From that table come the V and J calls and clone size; the DNA was used to work out D and trimming. The sample table holds some 230,000 clones, of which about 85% were seen once. Clones ranked in the top ten supply 0.85% to 1% of the sample.

The full study reports these points: The amount of clinical and demographic metadata varied by source and participant and was provided uncurated.

Whole blood was collected in K2EDTA tubes by collaborating institutions according to the institutions' own protocols. For TCRbeta analysis, collaborators shipped samples in one of three forms: frozen whole blood, isolated PBMCs, or DNA extracted from either of those sample types. Taken from the germline V gene, the CDR1 and CDR2 loops are MNHEY and SVGAGI. The germline V and J ends show losses of 7 bases and 7 bases respectively, and no gene match explains 12 bases of the junction. The CDR3 has 14 amino acids, counting the end cysteine and phenylalanine. The only DNA kept is the CDR3, 42 bases in frame from the first base.

This clonotype was sampled from a man aged 40-49 years with acute or convalescent COVID-19. The source material was peripheral blood. The chain links TRBV6-5 with TRBJ1-2; 7 bases in the junction line up with TRBD1. For the CDR3, the sequence is CASTQGQGVGGYTF. The DNA sequence is as follows: TGTGCCAGCACCCAAGGGCAGGGGGTAGGTGGCTACACCTTC.